Below are 32 T cell receptor beta chains sequenced from a single sample in a study of blood T cell repertoires in COVID-19. Assay used: immunoSEQ multiplex PCR; TCRdb lists only in-frame clones, some missing. The sample yields tens of thousands of clones, 86% seen once. Sequenced sample: peripheral blood. These receptors were collected from a human donor in a cohort sampled during active COVID-19.

The V call is TRBV20-1, the J call TRBJ2-3, with 11 positions matching TRBD1. The CDR3 has 15 residues. V lost 3 bases and J lost 6; bases outside the gene matches: 8. Germline V CDR1 and CDR2: DFQATT, SNEGSKA (reference sequence). CDR3 bases: TGCAGTGCTAGTCCCGGGACAGGGGGGATGGATACGCAGTATTTT. This translates into CSASPGTGGMDTQYF.

The chain has TRBV5-1 and TRBJ2-2, with 8 bases lining up with TRBD2. The V gene end was trimmed by 5 bases and the J gene end by 10 bases; junction bases not matched to a gene: 7. The germline V gene has CDR1 SGHRS and CDR2 YFSETQ. This CDR3 is built from 13 residues. The CDR3 is CASSREGLEELFF. The DNA for the CDR3 is TGCGCCAGCAGTCGGGAGGGCCTCGAGGAGCTGTTTTTT. The entire variable domain, with the rest obtained from reference TRBV5-1 and TRBJ2-2, is as follows: KAGVTQTPRYLIKTRGQQVTLSCSPISGHRSVSWYQQTPGQGLQFLFEYFSETQRNKGNFPGRFSGRQFSNSRSEMNVSTLELGDSALYLCASSREGLEELFFGEGSRLTVL.

This clone has more than one count but fewer than ten. The V gene is TRBV19, the J gene TRBJ1-2; D not resolved. V lost 6 bases and J 5 bases, leaving 13 bases between the germline ends. This CDR3 has 13 amino acids. Germline CDR1 and CDR2: LNHDA and SQIVND (reference sequence). CDR3 DNA: TGTGCCAGTAGCCCCGCCCCTAGATATGGCTACACCTTC. Protein: CASSPAPRYGYTF.

This clone was seen only once. This sequence joins TRBV18 and TRBJ1-5; weak D call: TRBD1 (5 bases). V was clipped by 5 bases and J by 7 bases, with 12 bases between them. Per germline, CDR1 KGHSH and CDR2 LQKENI. The CDR3 consists of 13 residues. CDR3 nucleotide sequence: TGTGCCAGCTCAACCGGCAGGGCGCAGCCCCAGCATTTT. It translates to CASSTGRAQPQHF.

The rearrangement joins TRBV6-6 to TRBJ2-7; TRBD1 matches at 8 bases. This CDR3 contains 16 residues. The germline V gene encodes CDR1 MNHNY and CDR2 SVGAGI (reference sequence). Unmatched junction bases numbered 6, after V lost 2 bases and J lost 0 bases. The CDR3 nucleotides read TGTGCCAGCAGTTACGGCACCGGGACAGGCTCCTACGAGCAGTACTTC. It specifies CASSYGTGTGSYEQYF.

The CDR3 reads CASSTGERSYEQYF. For the CDR3, the DNA is TGTGCCAGCTCAACAGGGGAAAGGTCCTACGAGCAGTACTTC. This sequence joins TRBV18 and TRBJ2-7; 7 positions agree with TRBD1. This CDR3 has 14 residues. Germline CDR1 and CDR2: KGHSH and LQKENI. V lost 5 bases and J lost 1; bases outside the gene matches: 5.

The gene calls are TRBV7-2 and TRBJ2-2, with 9 bases fitting TRBD2. Trimming cost V 5 bases and J 6 bases; bases outside gene matches: 7. The germline V gene has CDR1 SGHTA and CDR2 FQGNSA. The CDR3 consists of 15 residues. DNA of the CDR3: TGTGCCAGCAGCCCCGGCGGGGGGGTCTCCGGGGAGCTGTTTTTT. Its translation is CASSPGGGVSGELFF.

The genes are TRBV3-1 (or the pseudogene TRBV3-2) and TRBJ1-1; 7 bases fit TRBD1. J was trimmed by 6 bases and V by 2 bases; bases with no gene match: 6. CDR1 and CDR2 from the germline V gene are LGHDT and YNNKEL (reference sequence). This CDR3 region has 14 residues. CDR3 region: CASSQTGAYSEAFF. For the CDR3, the DNA is TGTGCCAGCAGCCAAACAGGGGCCTATTCTGAAGCTTTCTTT.

The V gene is TRBV7-3, the J gene TRBJ1-1, with 8 bases identical to TRBD1. This CDR3 comprises 15 residues. The V and J ends lost 3 bases and 2 bases, in that order; junction bases with no gene match: 5. Per the germline V gene, CDR1 is SGHTA and CDR2 is FQGTGA. The CDR3 sequence: CASSLTGVKNTEAFF. In DNA, the CDR3 is TGTGCCAGCAGCTTGACAGGGGTTAAAAACACTGAAGCTTTCTTT.

This rearrangement joins TRBV25-1 to TRBJ1-5, with 9 bases aligning to TRBD1. The CDR3 is 16 residues long. V dropped 1 base and J dropped 7; count of bases not matched to a gene: 8. Germline loops: CDR1 MGHDK, CDR2 SYGVNS. CDR3 DNA sequence: TGTGCCAGCAGTGAATGGGGACAGGGCGGGGGGCAGCCCCAGCATTTT. This sequence encodes CASSEWGQGGGQPQHF.

This clone was seen a single time. V is TRBV7-9 and J is TRBJ2-7, with TRBD2 matching over 10 bases. The CDR3 runs 12 residues. With V trimmed by 2 bases and J by 10 bases, 2 bases remained unmatched. Germline CDR1 is SEHNR and CDR2 is FQNEAQ (reference sequence). CDR3 nucleotide sequence: TGTGCCAGCAGCTTACTAGCGGGAGACCAGTACTTC. Protein sequence: CASSLLAGDQYF.

The chain carries TRBV11-3 and TRBJ1-1; TRBD1 might be the D (6 bases). CDR1 and CDR2 from the germline V gene are SGHNT and YENEEA. The CDR3 is 16 amino acids. The germline V and J ends were trimmed by 5 bases and 0 bases, with 16 bases remaining between them. In DNA, the CDR3 is TGTGCCAGCAGCAAATGGGGGGGGGCCTTGAACACTGAAGCTTTCTTT. It yields the protein CASSKWGGALNTEAFF. Drawing the rest from reference TRBV11-3 and TRBJ1-1, the complete variable domain is EAGVVQSPRYKIIEKKQPVAFWCNPISGHNTLYWYLQNLGQGPELLIRYENEEAVDDSQLPKDRFSAERLKGVDSTLKIQPAELGDSAVYLCASSKWGGALNTEAFFGQGTRLTVV.

The chain is built from TRBV27 and TRBJ1-2; D remains ambiguous. Per germline, CDR1 MNHEY and CDR2 SMNVEV (reference sequence). Between the trimmed V and J ends, which lost 5 bases and 2 bases, there was a span of 9 bases. The CDR3 consists of 13 residues. This CDR3 reads CASSTLRNYGYTF. Here the CDR3 DNA reads TGTGCCAGCAGTACCCTTAGAAACTATGGCTACACCTTC.

The rearrangement uses TRBV4-1 and TRBJ2-3; possibly TRBD2 for D (6 bases). The CDR3 length is 19 residues. Germline V CDR1 and CDR2: MGHRA, YSYEKL. V was clipped by 0 bases and J by 1 base, with 20 bases between them. In nucleotides, the CDR3 is TGCGCCAGCAGCCAAGATAGGCGGGGAGGCCCCATAGGCACAGATACGCAGTATTTT. Translation: CASSQDRRGGPIGTDTQYF.

V and J are TRBV5-3 and TRBJ1-4; 7 nucleotides agree with TRBD1. TRBV5-3 carries the ORF label, with uncertain function. The V and J ends lost 0 bases and 10 bases, in that order; junction bases with no gene match: 21. This CDR3 is 19 amino acids long. The CDR3 region has the DNA TGTGCCAGAAGCTTGGCGGACTTCGGGGACAGTCTATCAGTCGGAAAACTGTTTTTT. Amino acid sequence: CARSLADFGDSLSVGKLFF.

The V call is TRBV27, the J call TRBJ2-1, with D unresolved. Trimming left V 4 bases short and J 0 bases short, with 4 bases between. This CDR3 region has 13 residues. Per germline, CDR1 MNHEY and CDR2 SMNVEV (reference sequence). The CDR3 reads CASSSSSYNEQFF. DNA for the CDR3: TGTGCCAGCAGTTCGAGCTCCTACAATGAGCAGTTCTTC.

The DNA for the CDR3 is TGTGCCAGCAGCCCAATTCCGGGGCTAGCGGGACAAGAGACCCAGTACTTC. The encoded protein is CASSPIPGLAGQETQYF. V usage is TRBV9 and J usage is TRBJ2-5, with 9 bases lining up with TRBD2. Germline V lookup: CDR1 SGDLS, CDR2 YYNGEE. The CDR3 contains 17 residues. The ends lost 4 bases at V and 2 bases at J; junction bases unmatched: 12.

This chain connects TRBV7-9 to TRBJ1-1; TRBD1 aligns across 10 bases. Losses at the gene ends were 3 bases for V and 5 bases for J; bases not matched to a gene: 3. The CDR3 consists of 14 residues. From germline, CDR1 is SEHNR and CDR2 FQNEAQ (reference sequence). The CDR3 coding sequence is TGTGCCAGCAGCTTGACAGGGGGCAAGACTGAAGCTTTCTTT. This encodes CASSLTGGKTEAFF. The full variable domain, with the rest looked up from reference TRBV7-9 and TRBJ1-1, is DTGVSQNPRHKITKRGQNVTFRCDPISEHNRLYWYRQTLGQGPEFLTYFQNEAQLEKSRLLSDRFSAERPKGSFSTLEIQRTEQGDSAMYLCASSLTGGKTEAFFGQGTRLTVV.

The rearrangement links TRBV6-6 to TRBJ1-2; TRBD1 aligns across 8 bases. V gave up 6 bases and J gave up 9 bases; unmatched junction bases: 18. In germline, CDR1 is MNHNY, CDR2 SVGAGI (reference sequence). The CDR3 contains 16 residues. CDR3: CASRTGTGDSGSSYTF. Here the CDR3 DNA reads TGTGCCAGCAGAACCGGGACAGGCGACTCTGGTTCTAGCTACACCTTC.

The chain couples TRBV7-9 to TRBJ1-4; D is ambiguous. There are 13 residues in the CDR3. Germline assignment: CDR1 SEHNR and CDR2 FQNEAQ (reference sequence). V lost 6 bases and J 8 bases, leaving 13 bases between the germline ends. The DNA of the CDR3 is TGTGCCAGCAGAAAGGCGGGAACCGAAAAACTGTTTTTT. Amino acids: CASRKAGTEKLFF.

This clone showed up just once. V usage is TRBV5-4 and J usage is TRBJ2-1; 12 bases map to TRBD2. The V gene's germline CDR1 is SGHNT and CDR2 YYREEE (reference sequence). The CDR3 extends over 15 amino acids. The junction had 5 bases not matched to a gene; V was cut back by 4 bases and J by 6 bases. The CDR3, as DNA: TGTGCCAGCAGCCCGACTAGCGGGAGAGGCAATGAGCAGTTCTTC. It specifies CASSPTSGRGNEQFF. Full variable domain (outside the CDR3, taken from reference TRBV5-4 and TRBJ2-1): ETGVTQSPTHLIKTRGQQVTLRCSSQSGHNTVSWYQQALGQGPQFIFQYYREEENGRGNFPPRFSGLQFPNYSSELNVNALELDDSALYLCASSPTSGRGNEQFFGPGTRLTVL.

The genes are TRBV28 and TRBJ2-1; perhaps TRBD2 as D (7 bases). The CDR3 is 20 amino acids. Trimming pared 6 bases from V and 1 base from J, leaving 28 bases between. Germline V gene sequence: CDR1 MDHEN, CDR2 SYDVKM. The DNA for the CDR3 is TGTGCCAGCAGGGCAAGGTGGCGCTTGGGGGGGGGCCGATCCTACAATGAGCAGTTCTTC. Translating gives CASRARWRLGGGRSYNEQFF.

The rearrangement uses TRBV7-2 and TRBJ2-7; TRBD2 aligns across 8 bases. Losses at the gene ends were 5 bases for V and 2 bases for J; bases not matched to a gene: 8. The germline V gene has CDR1 SGHTA and CDR2 FQGNSA. The CDR3 loop spans 15 amino acids. The CDR3 reads CASSQAAGATYEQYF. In DNA, the CDR3 is TGTGCCAGCAGCCAAGCAGCGGGAGCTACCTACGAGCAGTACTTC.

V and J are TRBV28 and TRBJ2-7, with TRBD1 as a possible D gene (6 bases). This CDR3 is built from 15 residues. Germline lookup yields CDR1 MDHEN and CDR2 SYDVKM. Trimming stripped 4 bases from V and 5 bases from J, with 18 bases between. CDR3 loop: CASSSGGAGTNEQYF. CDR3 coding DNA: TGTGCCAGCAGTTCAGGCGGAGCCGGGACAAACGAGCAGTACTTC.

The J gene is TRBJ1-6, the V gene TRBV18; TRBD1 matches at 9 bases. CDR3 length equals 14 residues. After removal of 5 bases from V and 8 bases from J, the junction contained 4 bases not matched to a gene. Germline V gene lookup returns CDR1 KGHSH and CDR2 LQKENI. The CDR3 region is CASSNTGGDSPLHF. In DNA form, the CDR3 reads TGTGCCAGCTCAAATACAGGGGGCGATTCACCCCTCCACTTT.

In DNA, the CDR3 is TGTGCCAGCAGCCGTGGACAGGGTAAACCCTCCTACAATGAGCAGTTCTTC. Translating gives CASSRGQGKPSYNEQFF. This chain connects TRBV28 to TRBJ2-1; TRBD1 matches 8 bases. With V trimmed by 6 bases and J by 0 bases, 10 bases remained unmatched. The CDR3 extends over 17 amino acids. In germline, CDR1 is MDHEN, CDR2 SYDVKM.

The V and J genes are TRBV28 and TRBJ1-2; 7 bases are a match to TRBD1. Per germline, CDR1 MDHEN and CDR2 SYDVKM. J gave up 3 bases and V 4 bases, and 8 bases lay outside the gene matches. CDR3 length: 15 residues. The CDR3: CASSWSHRGYYGYTF. Written as DNA, the CDR3 is TGTGCCAGCAGTTGGTCGCACAGGGGATACTATGGCTACACCTTC.

This sequence joins TRBV7-2 and TRBJ1-2, with unresolved D. V was cut by 1 base and J by 4 bases, with 13 bases left in between. This CDR3 has 15 amino acids. The V gene's germline CDR1 is SGHTA and CDR2 FQGNSA. The DNA for the CDR3 is TGTGCCAGCAGCTTAGGAGGCGACCACTTCTATGGCTACACCTTC. This encodes CASSLGGDHFYGYTF.

V usage is TRBV7-3 and J usage is TRBJ2-2; no firm D call. V lost 2 bases and J lost 5, with 18 bases in between. Germline-derived CDR1 and CDR2 are SGHTA and FQGTGA. This CDR3 comprises 17 residues. The CDR3 here is CASSLLSVDMWTGELFF. The CDR3 coding sequence is TGTGCCAGCAGCTTACTGAGCGTAGATATGTGGACCGGGGAGCTGTTTTTT. The full variable domain, completed using reference TRBV7-3 and TRBJ2-2, is GAGVSQTPSNKVTEKGKYVELRCDPISGHTALYWYRQSLGQGPEFLIYFQGTGAADDSGLPNDRFFAVRPEGSVSTLKIQRTERGDSAVYLCASSLLSVDMWTGELFFGEGSRLTVL.

The rearrangement joins TRBV11-2 to TRBJ1-2; perhaps TRBD1 as D (6 bases). The CDR3 spans 15 residues. V shed 4 bases and J shed 4 bases, with 16 bases lying between them. Germline assignment: CDR1 SGHAT and CDR2 FQNNGV. CDR3 amino acids: CASSSPMQGSYGYTF. CDR3 sequence (DNA): TGTGCCAGCAGCTCCCCGATGCAGGGGAGCTATGGCTACACCTTC. Full variable domain (remainder filled in from reference TRBV11-2 and TRBJ1-2): EAGVAQSPRYKIIEKRQSVAFWCNPISGHATLYWYQQILGQGPKLLIQFQNNGVVDDSQLPKDRFSAERLKGVDSTLKIQPAKLEDSAVYLCASSSPMQGSYGYTFGSGTRLTVV.

This clone occurred a few times. This chain connects TRBV10-3 to TRBJ2-7; 11 nucleotides align to TRBD2. This CDR3 is 15 amino acids long. V lost 4 bases and J lost 2; bases outside the gene matches: 4. Germline values: CDR1 ENHRY, CDR2 SYGVKD. The DNA of the CDR3 is TGTGCCATCAGTGGGACTAGCGGGCGTACCTACGAGCAGTACTTC. It is translated as CAISGTSGRTYEQYF.

In this sample, this clone turned up a few times. The chain combines TRBV30 with TRBJ2-3, with TRBD2 matching 10 bases. The V and J ends lost 1 base and 6 bases, in that order; junction bases with no gene match: 10. Germline loops: CDR1 GTSNPN, CDR2 SVGIG (reference sequence). This CDR3 is built from 16 residues. The CDR3 bases are TGTGCCTGGAGTGCCGGACTAGCGGCGGTCGGGGATACGCAGTATTTT. Translating it yields CAWSAGLAAVGDTQYF. Complete variable domain (other parts from reference TRBV30 and TRBJ2-3): SQTIHQWPATLVQPVGSPLSLECTVEGTSNPNLYWYRQAAGRGLQLLFYSVGIGQISSEVPQNLSASRPQDRQFILSSKKLLLSDSGFYLCAWSAGLAAVGDTQYFGPGTRLTVL.